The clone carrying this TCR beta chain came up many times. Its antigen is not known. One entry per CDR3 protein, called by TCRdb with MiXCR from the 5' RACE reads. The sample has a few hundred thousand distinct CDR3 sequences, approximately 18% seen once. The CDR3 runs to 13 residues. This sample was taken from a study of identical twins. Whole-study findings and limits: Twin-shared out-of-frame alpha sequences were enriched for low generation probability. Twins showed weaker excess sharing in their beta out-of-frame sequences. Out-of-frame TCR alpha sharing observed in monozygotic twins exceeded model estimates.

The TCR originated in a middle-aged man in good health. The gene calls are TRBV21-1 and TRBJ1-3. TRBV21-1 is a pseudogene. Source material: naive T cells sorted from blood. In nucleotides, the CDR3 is TGTGCCAGCAGCCTAAAGATGGGTGCAGACTCAGGATTT. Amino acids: CASSLKMGADSGF.